This T cell receptor beta chain comes out of a study of vaccination and CD4 T cells after COVID-19. The overall study: Six males and four females, two of them Hispanic, were enrolled as convalescents. A median of about 98 days (range 35 to 161) separated diagnosis from post-COVID sampling.

Specified treatment: roughly 10-day PBMC culture with coronavirus spike peptide pools or control peptides (ViraFEST assay). Peptide-pool expansion of antigen-specific T cells preceded TCR sequencing in ViraFEST. Wells contained around 2 million PBMCs each, and these were cultured with about 10 IU/ml IL-2 and around 10 ug/ml peptide pools. There are a few counts of this clonotype. As yet, its antigen is unknown. Sequencing of DNA taken from cultured CD4+ T cells relied on the Oncomine TCR Beta short-read assay. Each CDR3 protein gets one entry after TCRdb re-called the PCR reads with MiXCR. This table holds some 13,000 distinct CDR3 sequences, approximately 56% found once. From germline, CDR1 is SGHVS and CDR2 FNYEAQ. Unmatched junction bases numbered 9, after V lost 4 bases and J lost 15 bases. This CDR3 is 14 amino acids long.

The clonotype was recovered from a human donor who had recovered from COVID-19. The rearrangement links TRBV7-6 to TRBJ2-1; TRBD2 matches at 13 bases. Sample: CD4+ T cells from blood, cultured in vitro. The CDR3 reads CASSSSAGLAGLFF. CDR3 DNA sequence: TGTGCCAGCAGCTCCTCCGCGGGACTAGCGGGATTGTTCTTC.